What follows are 19 T cell receptor beta chains derived from one specimen sequenced in a study of T cell responses to AZD1222 COVID-19 vaccine. Using immunoSEQ multiplex PCR, the repertoire was profiled, and TCRdb retains in-frame clones only, with some absent. This table holds over 100,000 clones, around nine tenths found once. The sample in question was peripheral blood, obtained on day 0 of AZD1222 vaccination. The receptors were sampled from an adult in good health.

The rearrangement links TRBV6-1 to TRBJ1-5; possibly TRBD1 for D (6 bases). The CDR3 loop spans 16 amino acids. Germline CDR1 and CDR2: MNHNS and SASEGT. The V and J ends lost 3 bases and 0 bases respectively, with 12 bases between them. CDR3 coding DNA: TGTGCCAGCAGTGACGGGGGCGGTAGTAGCAATCAGCCCCAGCATTTT. Its protein is CASSDGGGSSNQPQHF.

The rearrangement joins TRBV21-1 to TRBJ2-7; the table's TRBD1 call for D was not verified on the DNA. TRBV21-1 is a known pseudogene. The CDR3 is made up of 17 amino acids. The CDR3 is CASSPPQQGSPSYEQYF. The CDR3 DNA is TGTGCCAGCAGCCCTCCCCAACAGGGGAGCCCCTCCTACGAGCAGTACTTC.

V gene TRBV19 combines with J gene TRBJ1-6, with D possibly matching TRBD1 (5 bases). Germline V gene sequence: CDR1 LNHDA, CDR2 SQIVND (reference sequence). Trimming removed 5 bases from V and 9 bases from J, with 20 bases in between. The length of the CDR3 is 16 residues. The CDR3 DNA follows: TGTGCCAGTAGTTTCCAGGGAGGGAGTTCTAGTTCACCCCTCCACTTT. It encodes CASSFQGGSSSSPLHF.

V usage is TRBV6-5 and J usage is TRBJ2-1; D is unresolved. The V gene lost 0 bases and the J gene lost 6 bases, with 15 bases spanning the gap. The CDR3 covers 16 residues. Per the germline V gene, CDR1 is MNHEY and CDR2 is SVGAGI. In nucleotides, the CDR3 is TGTGCCAGCAGTTACTCGTTAACAGTGGGCTCCAATGAGCAGTTCTTC. Amino acids: CASSYSLTVGSNEQFF.

This clone appeared a few times. This chain uses TRBV27 with TRBJ1-6; possibly TRBD1 for D (6 bases). CDR1 and CDR2 from the germline V gene are MNHEY and SMNVEV (reference sequence). V lost 7 bases to trimming and J lost 7 bases, with 14 bases between them. The length of the CDR3 is 14 residues. The CDR3 DNA sequence: TGTGCCAGCATCGCGGACAGAGAAAATTCACCCCTCCACTTT. Protein product: CASIADRENSPLHF.

The CDR3 DNA is TGTGCCAGCAGCTTGGCCGACAGGGGGAAGAATTCACCCCTCCACTTT. It codes for CASSLADRGKNSPLHF. The rearrangement links TRBV7-9 to TRBJ1-6; 9 nucleotides agree with TRBD1. Germline V CDR1 and CDR2: SEHNR, FQNEAQ (reference sequence). Trimming at V came to 3 bases and at J to 7 bases, leaving 7 bases not matched to a gene. The length of the CDR3 is 16 residues.

This clone turned up a few times. The junction does not match germline at one end; this may be a read error. J is TRBJ1-1 and V is TRBV28; D perhaps matches TRBD1 (6 bases). Germline lookup yields CDR1 MDHEN and CDR2 SYDVKM. The CDR3 has 11 residues. Here the CDR3 DNA reads TGTGCCGCTCGCCGGGACACAGAAGCTTTCTTT. This gives the protein CAARRDTEAFF. Together with reference TRBV28 and TRBJ1-1, the CDR3 gives the full variable domain: DVKVTQSSRYLVKRTGEKVFLECVQDMDHENMFWYRQDPGLGLRLIYFSYDVKMKEKGDIPEGYSVSREKKERFSLILESASTNQTSMYLCAARRDTEAFFGQGTRLTVV.

This chain connects TRBV28 to TRBJ1-5; maybe TRBD1 (6 bases). Trimming left V 6 bases short and J 0 bases short, with 12 bases between. Germline V gives CDR1 MDHEN, CDR2 SYDVKM. This CDR3 region has 15 residues. The CDR3 region has the DNA TGTGCCAGCAGCCGAGGACAGCTTAGCAATCAGCCCCAGCATTTT. It specifies CASSRGQLSNQPQHF.

This sequence joins TRBV7-2 and TRBJ1-2, with 7 bases fitting TRBD1. The CDR3 runs 14 residues. With 7 bases clipped from V and 2 bases from J, the junction kept 7 bases outside the gene matches. CDR1 is SGHTA and CDR2 is FQGNSA in the germline V gene. CDR3 sequence: CASTQQGMNYGYTF. The CDR3 DNA reads as TGTGCCAGCACCCAACAGGGGATGAACTATGGCTACACCTTC.

V gene TRBV27 combines with J gene TRBJ1-3; D ambiguous. With 3 bases removed from V and 0 bases from J, the gap between germline ends came to 9 bases. CDR3 length: 15 amino acids. Germline lookup yields CDR1 MNHEY and CDR2 SMNVEV (reference sequence). The CDR3 protein is CASSFLSFSGNTIYF. The DNA for the CDR3 is TGTGCCAGCAGTTTCCTAAGTTTCTCTGGAAACACCATATATTTT.

The chain links TRBV4-2 to TRBJ2-4, with 11 nucleotides matching TRBD1. V shed 2 bases, J shed 6 bases, and the junction held 15 bases outside the gene matches. The CDR3 sequence is 19 residues long. Germline-derived CDR1 and CDR2 are LGHNA and YNFKEQ. CDR3 sequence (DNA): TGTGCCAGCAGCCAAAGAGGGACAGGGGGGTCTGGTCTAGGAAACATTCAGTACTTC. Its translation is CASSQRGTGGSGLGNIQYF.

The chain links TRBV28 to TRBJ1-2, with TRBD1 as a possible D gene (5 bases). V dropped 4 bases and J dropped 4 bases, with 10 bases sitting between them. This CDR3 has 13 residues. From germline, CDR1 is MDHEN and CDR2 SYDVKM. Written as DNA, the CDR3 is TGTGCCAGCAGTTCTTGGAGGGGCTATGGCTACACCTTC. This codes for CASSSWRGYGYTF.

V and J are TRBV9 and TRBJ2-1; D is tentatively TRBD1 or TRBD2 (5 bases each). Per germline, CDR1 SGDLS and CDR2 YYNGEE. Trimming pared 1 base from V and 0 bases from J, leaving 8 bases between. The length of the CDR3 is 15 residues. CDR3 residues: CASSVWGSSYNEQFF. The CDR3 DNA follows: TGTGCCAGCAGCGTATGGGGGAGCTCCTACAATGAGCAGTTCTTC.

The rearrangement uses TRBV2 and TRBJ2-3, with 7 bases fitting TRBD2. The germline V gene has CDR1 SNHLY and CDR2 FYNNEI. The length of the CDR3 is 14 residues. The V and J ends lost 10 bases and 2 bases, in that order; junction bases with no gene match: 9. This CDR3 is CANSAGLPTDTQYF. Written as DNA, the CDR3 is TGTGCCAACTCAGCGGGGCTTCCCACAGATACGCAGTATTTT.

CDR3 protein: CASSGYRAGELFF. The CDR3 region has the DNA TGCGCCAGCAGTGGGTACAGGGCTGGGGAGCTGTTTTTT. The chain couples TRBV10-1 to TRBJ2-2; tentative D call: TRBD1 (6 bases). Trimming pared 4 bases from V and 8 bases from J, leaving 11 bases between. Germline V gene lookup returns CDR1 WNHNN and CDR2 SYGVQD (reference sequence). This CDR3 region has 13 residues.

The CDR3 here is CASSAQFYEQYF. Here the CDR3 DNA reads TGTGCCAGCTCCGCCCAGTTTTACGAGCAGTACTTC. The gene calls are TRBV5-5 and TRBJ2-7, with no clear D. Germline V gene lookup returns CDR1 SGHKS and CDR2 YYEKEE (reference sequence). Between the trimmed V and J ends, which lost 7 bases and 4 bases, there was a span of 12 bases. This CDR3 has 12 amino acids. Based on the CDR3 plus reference TRBV5-5 and TRBJ2-7, the full variable domain is DAGVTQSPTHLIKTRGQQVTLRCSPISGHKSVSWYQQVLGQGPQFIFQYYEKEERGRGNFPDRFSARQFPNYSSELNVNALLLGDSALYLCASSAQFYEQYFGPGTRLTVT.

The chain recombines TRBV6-5 with TRBJ2-7; D is unresolved. Germline assignment: CDR1 MNHEY and CDR2 SVGAGI. This CDR3 contains 12 residues. Deletions cut 8 bases from V and 1 base from J, with 9 bases between. The CDR3 is CASLNPSYEQYF. CDR3 nucleotide sequence: TGTGCCAGCCTGAACCCGTCCTACGAGCAGTACTTC.

The V call is TRBV7-8, the J call TRBJ2-7; a weak D match, TRBD1 (5 bases). The CDR3 is 16 amino acids. Deletions cut 1 base from V and 3 bases from J, with 16 bases between. Germline CDR1 and CDR2: SGHVS and FQNEAQ. The CDR3 here is CASSLVDTDAFYEQYF. In DNA form, the CDR3 reads TGTGCCAGCAGCTTAGTGGACACGGACGCATTCTACGAGCAGTACTTC. Supplemented by reference TRBV7-8 and TRBJ2-7, the full variable domain reads GAGVSQSPRYKVAKRGQDVALRCDPISGHVSLFWYQQALGQGPEFLTYFQNEAQLDKSGLPSDRFFAERPEGSVSTLKIQRTQQEDSAVYLCASSLVDTDAFYEQYFGPGTRLTVT.

The chain joins TRBV28 to TRBJ1-6; D possibly corresponds to TRBD1 (5 bases). Trimming pared 6 bases from V and 7 bases from J, leaving 16 bases between. This CDR3 spans 15 amino acids. Per the germline V gene, CDR1 is MDHEN and CDR2 is SYDVKM. The CDR3 reads CASSPRQGFNSPLHF. The DNA of the CDR3 is TGTGCCAGCAGCCCCCGGCAGGGTTTCAATTCACCCCTCCACTTT.